This T cell receptor beta chain was observed in a study of T cell responses to AZD1222 COVID-19 vaccine. Study in general: Timing groups of about 4 and about 12 weeks for second doses were pooled.

Study outcomes and limitations: Repertoires were collected only later (after the peak T cell response had occurred). As reported, nearly half of all spike-specific TCRs target variant regions that are unmutated.

Germline V gene sequence: CDR1 MNHEY, CDR2 SVGAGI. CDR3 length equals 14 residues. V was pared by 8 bases and J by 1 base, with 3 bases of the junction left unmatched. This clone was observed a few times. No antigen is known for it. Sequenced by immunoSEQ multiplex PCR; TCRdb stores in-frame clones only, minus some. The sample lists 100,000 to 150,000 clones, around nine tenths occurring once. This receptor was taken from an adult in good health. The V call is TRBV6-5, the J call TRBJ1-5; 9 bases fit TRBD1. Sequencing used peripheral blood, obtained on day 0 of AZD1222 vaccination. This chain's CDR3 is CASVDRGSNQPQHF. Here the CDR3 DNA reads TGTGCCAGCGTGGACAGGGGAAGCAATCAGCCCCAGCATTTT.